The clone carrying this T cell receptor (beta chain) was seen a few times. These data belong to a study of blood T cells in healthy people across ages. Alongside a J-beta primer mix, a sample-barcoded 5' primer served in a second PCR lasting about 7 to 11 cycles. TCRdb re-analysed the 5' RACE reads in MiXCR, keeping a single row per CDR3 protein. This table has 800,000 to 1,300,000 distinct CDR3 sequences, approximately 26% appearing once. Losses at the gene ends were 6 bases for V and 0 bases for J; bases not matched to a gene: 15. The CDR3 sequence is 20 residues long. Germline-derived CDR1 and CDR2 are MNHEY and SMNVEV (reference sequence). These data were also filed under a second study, of T cells of mothers and their children.

The source is a girl aged 2 to 9 in good health. The sequenced material came from blood. This chain joins TRBV27 and TRBJ2-6; 9 bases are a match to TRBD1. The CDR3 region is CASSYLSSGQGISGANVLTF. The CDR3 coding sequence is TGTGCCAGCAGCTACCTTTCGTCGGGACAGGGAATCTCTGGGGCCAACGTCCTGACTTTC.